The 19 T cell receptor beta chains below come from one sample, sequenced in a study of tumor-infiltrating lymphocytes in oesophageal squamous cell carcinoma. One entry per CDR3 protein results from TCRdb running MiXCR on the PCR reads. In the table there are about 17,000 distinct CDR3 sequences, less than 50% of which are singletons. The sequenced sample consisted of normal esophageal tissue next to the tumor. The receptor source for this set is a female donor with esophageal squamous cell carcinoma.

V is TRBV6-1 and J is TRBJ2-3, with no clear D. The CDR3 totals 12 residues. V shed 7 bases and J shed 0 bases, with 5 bases lying between them. Per the germline V gene, CDR1 is MNHNS and CDR2 is SASEGT. CDR3 loop: CASTGSTDTQYF. CDR3 nucleotide sequence: TGTGCCAGCACCGGAAGCACAGATACGCAGTATTTT.

At least ten counts were recorded for this clonotype. The V and J genes are TRBV6-1 and TRBJ2-3; D remains ambiguous. Trimming cost V 6 bases and J 8 bases, with 21 bases left between them. Looked up from germline, CDR1 is MNHNS and CDR2 is SASEGT. The CDR3 spans 15 residues. Here the CDR3 DNA reads TGTGCCAGCAGCACGACGGGTCGGAGATTGGCTACGCAGTATTTT. Amino acids: CASSTTGRRLATQYF.

The genes are TRBV6-6 and TRBJ2-3; 8 nucleotides agree with TRBD2. CDR1 is MNHNY and CDR2 is SVGAGI in the germline V gene (reference sequence). J was trimmed by 3 bases and V by 8 bases; bases with no gene match: 10. The CDR3 consists of 15 residues. The CDR3 loop is CASGRTSGDTDTQYF. CDR3 bases: TGTGCCAGCGGTAGAACTAGCGGAGATACAGATACGCAGTATTTT.

There are many counts of this clonotype. The gene calls are TRBV5-1 and TRBJ2-6; D is unclear. The CDR3 extends over 14 amino acids. CDR1 and CDR2 (germline): SGHRS, YFSETQ. The germline V and J ends were trimmed by 7 bases and 0 bases, with 8 bases remaining between them. The CDR3 DNA is TGCGCCAGCCAGTCCCTCTCTGGGGCCAACGTCCTGACTTTC. Its translation is CASQSLSGANVLTF.

The rearrangement joins TRBV5-1 to TRBJ2-7; D tentatively reads TRBD1 or TRBD2 (5 bases each). Germline V gene sequence: CDR1 SGHRS, CDR2 YFSETQ. With 3 bases removed from V and 6 bases from J, the gap between germline ends came to 16 bases. This CDR3 region has 14 residues. The CDR3 protein is CASSSEFGAGEQYF. CDR3 coding DNA: TGCGCCAGCAGCTCGGAGTTCGGGGCTGGCGAGCAGTACTTC.

This sequence joins TRBV7-2 and TRBJ2-5, with D perhaps assigned TRBD1 or TRBD2 (5 bases each). V lost 3 bases to trimming and J lost 5 bases, with 19 bases between them. Germline lookup yields CDR1 SGHTA and CDR2 FQGNSA. The CDR3 spans 16 residues. The CDR3 protein is CASSFPTPPGRETQYF. The CDR3, as DNA: TGTGCCAGCAGCTTCCCTACCCCCCCGGGACGGGAGACCCAGTACTTC.

A word on this clonotype: Germline and junction disagree at one end, which may indicate a read error. The V and J genes are TRBV19 and TRBJ2-4; a possible D gene is TRBD2 (6 bases). CDR3 size: 16 residues. CDR1 and CDR2 (germline): LNHDA, SQIVND (reference sequence). DNA of the CDR3: TGTGCCAGTCGTATGCGGCACGGGAGCACCACAGATACGCAGTACTTC. It yields the protein CASRMRHGSTTDTQYF.

This clonotype was counted at least ten times. CDR3 loop: CASSQPTGVTDTQYF. The CDR3 bases are TGCGCCAGCAGCCAACCTACGGGGGTCACAGATACGCAGTATTTT. The chain recombines TRBV4-1 with TRBJ2-3; possible D gene TRBD2, 6 bases. CDR3 size: 15 residues. CDR1 and CDR2 from the germline V gene are MGHRA and YSYEKL. Trimming left V 2 bases short and J 2 bases short, with 11 bases between.

V and J are TRBV12-3 or TRBV12-4 and TRBJ2-7; D is possibly TRBD1 (6 bases). The DNA end favors TRBJ2-5, so the J call may be wrong. The CDR3 is made up of 17 amino acids. The CDR3 is CASSNGLQGPEEETQYF. The CDR3 DNA follows: TGTGCCAGCAGTAATGGGCTACAGGGACCTGAAGAAGAGACCCAGTACTTC.

This clonotype was detected a few times. V usage is TRBV19 and J usage is TRBJ2-5, with TRBD2 matching over 9 bases. Per germline, CDR1 LNHDA and CDR2 SQIVND (reference sequence). The CDR3 extends over 15 amino acids. The V segment lost 4 bases and the J segment 4 bases; nucleotides outside the gene matches: 7. For the CDR3, the DNA is TGTGCCAGTAGTACGGGGGCGGGAGGGGGAGAGACCCAGTACTTC. Translation gives CASSTGAGGGETQYF.

J is TRBJ2-3 and V is TRBV10-2; perhaps TRBD2 as D (5 bases). The J call could be wrong; TRBJ2-7 is a better fit for the DNA end. The CDR3 length is 14 residues. From germline, CDR1 is WSHSY and CDR2 SAAADI. CDR3 DNA: TGCGCCAGCAGCCGGAGGTTAGGATTTTACGAGCAGTACTTC. It encodes CASSRRLGFYEQYF.

This clonotype was seen only a few times. This rearrangement joins TRBV6-5 to TRBJ2-7; no clear D. Trimming cost V 0 bases and J 7 bases, with 13 bases left between them. CDR1 MNHEY and CDR2 SVGAGI come from the germline V gene. CDR3 length: 14 amino acids. The CDR3 nucleotides read TGTGCCAGCAGTTACTCGAAAATCCCTTTTGAGCAGTACTTC. Translated, it gives CASSYSKIPFEQYF.

This clonotype was observed once. This rearrangement joins TRBV10-3 to TRBJ1-2, with 9 bases matching TRBD1. This CDR3 comprises 15 residues. V trimming: 0 bases; J trimming: 5 bases; junction bases outside the gene matches: 4. Germline assignment: CDR1 ENHRY and CDR2 SYGVKD. The CDR3 DNA reads as TGTGCCATCAGTGAGTCGACAGGGGGAATGTATGGCTACACCTTC. Translation gives CAISESTGGMYGYTF.

The V call is TRBV27, the J call TRBJ1-5, with D uncertain. Per the germline V gene, CDR1 is MNHEY and CDR2 is SMNVEV (reference sequence). The V gene lost 3 bases and the J gene lost 3 bases, with 9 bases spanning the gap. The CDR3 runs to 14 residues. DNA of the CDR3: TGTGCCAGCAGTTTTTCCAGTCTCAATCAGCCCCAGCATTTT. Translating gives CASSFSSLNQPQHF.

The V gene is TRBV5-1, the J gene TRBJ2-7; TRBD2 matches at 11 bases. Germline CDR1 is SGHRS and CDR2 is YFSETQ. This CDR3 contains 15 residues. Trimming removed 2 bases from V and 12 bases from J; junction bases left unmatched: 13. CDR3 sequence (DNA): TGCGCCAGCAGCTTAGTGTCCGGGACTAGCGGCCGCTGGTACTTC. Encoded protein: CASSLVSGTSGRWYF.

This clonotype appeared many times. CDR3 coding DNA: TGTGCCATCAGGGAGACAGGGTCGGATACGCAGTATTTT. This encodes CAIRETGSDTQYF. The chain joins TRBV10-3 to TRBJ2-3; 7 nucleotides agree with TRBD1. From germline, CDR1 is ENHRY and CDR2 SYGVKD. The CDR3 runs to 13 residues. The trim removed 6 bases at V and 6 bases at J, leaving 6 bases unmatched.

V and J are TRBV7-3 and TRBJ2-5; D is perhaps TRBD1 (7 bases). Germline lookup yields CDR1 SGHTA and CDR2 FQGTGA. The CDR3 has 14 amino acids. The V gene lost 5 bases and the J gene lost 4 bases, with 14 bases spanning the gap. Here the CDR3 DNA reads TGTGCCAGCAGCCCCCAGGGGGGTTTAGAGACCCAGTACTTC. Encoded protein: CASSPQGGLETQYF.

The chain joins TRBV11-2 to TRBJ2-1; 10 bases match TRBD2. Germline lookup yields CDR1 SGHAT and CDR2 FQNNGV. Trimming took 4 bases from V and 10 from J; bases not matched to a gene: 13. The CDR3 totals 16 residues. The CDR3 nucleotides read TGTGCCAGCAGCTCAGTGGGGACTAGCGCGAAAGTGGAGCAGTTCTTC. Its translation: CASSSVGTSAKVEQFF.

Comments on this clonotype: The conserved final phenylalanine or tryptophan is absent from the CDR3, which likely points to a read error. The DNA is left out, because the CDR3 cannot be placed on it with certainty; the CDR3 is given as TCRdb lists it. This chain links TRBV11-3 with TRBJ2-6; TRBD1, the D gene given by the table, was not confirmed from the DNA. Looked up from germline, CDR1 is SGHNT and CDR2 is YENEEA. Counting both end residues, the CDR3 totals 9 amino acids. This CDR3 reads CASSLDTGR.